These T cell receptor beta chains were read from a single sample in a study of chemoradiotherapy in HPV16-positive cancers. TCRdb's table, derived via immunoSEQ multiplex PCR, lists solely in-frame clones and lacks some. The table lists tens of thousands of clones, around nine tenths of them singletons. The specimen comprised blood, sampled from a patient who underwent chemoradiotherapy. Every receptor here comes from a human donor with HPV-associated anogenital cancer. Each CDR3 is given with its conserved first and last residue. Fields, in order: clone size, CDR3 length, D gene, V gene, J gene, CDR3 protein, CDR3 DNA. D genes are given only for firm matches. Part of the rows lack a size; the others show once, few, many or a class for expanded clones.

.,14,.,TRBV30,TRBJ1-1,CAWSAGVGDTEAFF,TGTGCCTGGAGCGCAGGGGTGGGGGACACTGAAGCTTTCTTT
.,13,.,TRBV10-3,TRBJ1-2,CAIRSQTLYGYTF,TGTGCCATCAGATCACAGACCCTTTATGGCTACACCTTC
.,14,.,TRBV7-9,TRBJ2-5,CASSLSWVEETQYF,TGTGCCAGCAGCTTAAGTTGGGTAGAAGAGACCCAGTACTTC
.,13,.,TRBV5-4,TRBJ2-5,CASSFRGGETQYF,TGTGCCAGCAGTTTTCGAGGGGGGGAGACCCAGTACTTC
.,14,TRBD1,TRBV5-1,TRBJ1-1,CASKEQGANTEAFF,TGCGCCAGCAAGGAGCAGGGGGCTAACACTGAAGCTTTCTTT
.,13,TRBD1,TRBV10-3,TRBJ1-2,CAISEDRGYGYTF,TGTGCCATCAGTGAGGACAGGGGCTATGGCTACACCTTC
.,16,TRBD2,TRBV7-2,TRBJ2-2,CASSSYSGRGTGELFF,TGTGCCAGCAGCTCCTATAGCGGGAGGGGCACCGGGGAGCTGTTTTTT
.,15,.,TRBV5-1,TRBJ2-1,CASSLAGVPMAEQFF,TGCGCCAGCAGCTTGGCGGGGGTCCCAATGGCTGAGCAGTTCTTC
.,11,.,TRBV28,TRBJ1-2,CASQSGAGYTF,TGTGCCAGCCAGTCAGGGGCAGGCTACACCTTC
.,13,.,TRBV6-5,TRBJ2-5,CASGRREGETQYF,TGTGCCAGCGGTCGCAGGGAAGGAGAGACCCAGTACTTC
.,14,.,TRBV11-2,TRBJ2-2,CASSPDRNTGELFF,TGTGCCAGCAGCCCTGACAGGAACACCGGGGAGCTGTTTTTT
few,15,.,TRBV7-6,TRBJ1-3,CASSLVQGAGNTIYF,TGTGCCAGCAGCTTAGTGCAGGGAGCTGGAAACACCATATATTTT
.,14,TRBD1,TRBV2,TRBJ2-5,CASSAGTVQETQYF,TGTGCCAGCAGTGCCGGGACAGTACAAGAGACCCAGTACTTC
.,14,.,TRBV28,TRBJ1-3,CASSLSRGGNTIYF,TGTGCCAGCAGTTTATCCCGAGGCGGAAACACCATATATTTT
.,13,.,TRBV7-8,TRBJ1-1,CASSFGRGTEAFF,TGTGCCAGCAGCTTTGGGCGGGGCACTGAAGCTTTCTTT
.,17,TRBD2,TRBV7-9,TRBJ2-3,CASSSYGSGGNTDTQYF,TGTGCCAGCAGCTCCTATGGTAGCGGGGGGAACACAGATACGCAGTATTTT
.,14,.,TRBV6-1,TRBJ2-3,CASNPTGNTDTQYF,TGTGCCAGCAATCCGACAGGTAACACAGATACGCAGTATTTT
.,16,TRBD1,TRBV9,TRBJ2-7,CASSAGDSQIYYEQYF,TGTGCCAGCAGCGCCGGGGACAGCCAAATCTACTACGAGCAGTACTTC
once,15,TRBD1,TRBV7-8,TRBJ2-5,CASSLAPGGSGAQYF,TGTGCCAGCAGCTTAGCTCCAGGGGGCTCCGGGGCCCAGTACTTC
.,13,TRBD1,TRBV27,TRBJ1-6,CASSRDSYSPLHF,TGTGCCAGCAGCCGGGACAGCTATTCACCCCTCCACTTT
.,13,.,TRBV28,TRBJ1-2,CASSSATLYGYTF,TGTGCCAGCAGTTCAGCCACCCTCTATGGCTACACCTTC
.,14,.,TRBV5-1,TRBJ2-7,CASSLAYSFYEQYF,TGCGCCAGCAGCTTGGCCTACAGTTTCTACGAGCAGTACTTC
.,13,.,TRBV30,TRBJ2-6,CAWDTSGANVLTF,TGTGCCTGGGACACCTCTGGGGCCAACGTCCTGACTTTC
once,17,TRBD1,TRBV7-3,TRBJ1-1,CASSSSGRGPLNTEAFF,TGTGCCAGCAGCTCCTCGGGGAGGGGGCCGCTAAACACTGAAGCTTTCTTT
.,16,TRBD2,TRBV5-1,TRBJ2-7,CASSPGTSGSPYEQYF,TGCGCCAGCAGCCCCGGGACTAGCGGGAGCCCCTACGAGCAGTACTTC
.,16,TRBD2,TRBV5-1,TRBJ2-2,CASSLPSGSNTGELFF,TGCGCCAGCAGCTTGCCTAGCGGATCGAACACCGGGGAGCTGTTTTTT
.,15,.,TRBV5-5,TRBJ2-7,CASSPRDSWVYEQYF,TGTGCCAGCAGCCCGCGGGACAGTTGGGTCTACGAGCAGTACTTC
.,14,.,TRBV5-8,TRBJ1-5,CASRLTGTNQPQHF,TGTGCCAGCAGACTTACAGGTACCAATCAGCCCCAGCATTTT
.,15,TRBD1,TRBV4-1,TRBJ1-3,CASSPQGATGNTIYF,TGCGCCAGCAGCCCGCAGGGGGCCACGGGAAACACCATATATTTT
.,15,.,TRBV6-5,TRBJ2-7,CASSLFLDSTYEQYF,TGTGCCAGCAGCCTATTTTTGGACTCTACCTACGAGCAGTACTTC
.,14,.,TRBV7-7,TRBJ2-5,CASSPRDFQETQYF,TGTGCTAGCAGCCCACGGGACTTCCAAGAGACCCAGTACTTC
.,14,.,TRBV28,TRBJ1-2,CASSPSRSGYGYTF,TGTGCCAGCAGTCCCTCACGGTCAGGATATGGCTACACCTTC
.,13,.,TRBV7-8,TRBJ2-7,CASSSTSIGEQYF,TGTGCCAGCAGCTCCACTTCGATAGGCGAGCAGTACTTC
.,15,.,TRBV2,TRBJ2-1,CASSGSGGAVNEQFF,TGTGCCAGCAGTGGGTCAGGAGGGGCAGTCAATGAGCAGTTCTTC
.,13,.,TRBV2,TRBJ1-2,CAGTPGHSNGYTF,TGTGCCGGAACACCGGGACACTCCAATGGCTACACCTTC